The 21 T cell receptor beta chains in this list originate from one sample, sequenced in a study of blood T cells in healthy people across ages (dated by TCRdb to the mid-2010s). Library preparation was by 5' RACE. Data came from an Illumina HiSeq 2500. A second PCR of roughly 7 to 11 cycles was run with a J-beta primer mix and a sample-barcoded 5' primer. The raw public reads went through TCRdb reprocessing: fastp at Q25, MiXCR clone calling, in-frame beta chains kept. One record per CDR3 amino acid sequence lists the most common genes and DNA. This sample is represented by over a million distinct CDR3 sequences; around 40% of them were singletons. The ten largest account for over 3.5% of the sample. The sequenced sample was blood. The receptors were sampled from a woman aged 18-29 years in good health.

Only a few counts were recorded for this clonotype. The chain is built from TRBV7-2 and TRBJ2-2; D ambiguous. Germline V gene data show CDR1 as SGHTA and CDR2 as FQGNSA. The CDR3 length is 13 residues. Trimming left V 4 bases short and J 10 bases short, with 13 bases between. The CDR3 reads CASSYLRLPELFF. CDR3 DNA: TGTGCCAGCAGCTATCTTAGACTTCCGGAGCTGTTTTTT.

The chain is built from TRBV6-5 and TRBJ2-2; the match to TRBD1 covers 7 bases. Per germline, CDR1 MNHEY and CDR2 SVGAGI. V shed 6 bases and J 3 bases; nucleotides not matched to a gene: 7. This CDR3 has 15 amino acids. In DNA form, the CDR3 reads TGTGCCAGCAGGTCCGGGACAGTGGACACCGGGGAGCTGTTTTTT. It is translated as CASRSGTVDTGELFF.

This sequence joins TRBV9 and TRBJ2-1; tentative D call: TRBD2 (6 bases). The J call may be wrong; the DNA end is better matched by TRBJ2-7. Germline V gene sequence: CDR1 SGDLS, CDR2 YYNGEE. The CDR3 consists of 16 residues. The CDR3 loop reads CASSVLGGSSYNEQYF. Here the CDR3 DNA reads TGTGCCAGCAGCGTATTGGGGGGAAGCTCCTACAATGAGCAGTACTTC.

The CDR3 is CASSDPATYEQYF. The DNA for the CDR3 is TGCGCCAGCAGCGATCCCGCGACCTACGAGCAGTACTTC. The rearrangement links TRBV5-1 to TRBJ2-7; D gene unclear. Germline CDR1 and CDR2: SGHRS and YFSETQ. This CDR3 has 13 residues. The germline V and J ends were trimmed by 4 bases and 2 bases, with 10 bases remaining between them.

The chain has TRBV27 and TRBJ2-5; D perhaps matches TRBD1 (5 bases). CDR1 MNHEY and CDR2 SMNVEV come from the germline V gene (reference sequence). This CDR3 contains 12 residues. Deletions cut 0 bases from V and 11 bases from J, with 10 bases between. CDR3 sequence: CASSLSGLKQYF. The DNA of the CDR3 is TGTGCCAGCAGTTTATCGGGGCTCAAGCAGTACTTC.

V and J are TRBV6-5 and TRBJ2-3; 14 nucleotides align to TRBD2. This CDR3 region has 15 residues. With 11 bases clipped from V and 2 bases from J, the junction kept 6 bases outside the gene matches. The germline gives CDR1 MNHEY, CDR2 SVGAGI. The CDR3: CAVTSGGADTDTQYF. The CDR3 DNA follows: TGTGCCGTGACTAGCGGGGGGGCGGACACAGATACGCAGTATTTT.

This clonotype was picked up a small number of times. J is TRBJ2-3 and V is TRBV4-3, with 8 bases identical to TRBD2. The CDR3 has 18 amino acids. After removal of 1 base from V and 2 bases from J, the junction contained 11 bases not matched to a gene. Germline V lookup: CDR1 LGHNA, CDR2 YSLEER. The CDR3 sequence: CASSQVWPSGRDTDTQYF. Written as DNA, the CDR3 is TGCGCCAGCAGCCAAGTATGGCCTAGCGGGCGCGACACAGATACGCAGTATTTT.

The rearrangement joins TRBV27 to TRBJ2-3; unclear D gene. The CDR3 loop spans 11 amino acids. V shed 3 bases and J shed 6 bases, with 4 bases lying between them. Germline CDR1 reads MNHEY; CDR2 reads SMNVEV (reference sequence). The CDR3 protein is CASSFMDTQYF. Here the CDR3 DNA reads TGTGCCAGCAGTTTTATGGATACGCAGTATTTT.

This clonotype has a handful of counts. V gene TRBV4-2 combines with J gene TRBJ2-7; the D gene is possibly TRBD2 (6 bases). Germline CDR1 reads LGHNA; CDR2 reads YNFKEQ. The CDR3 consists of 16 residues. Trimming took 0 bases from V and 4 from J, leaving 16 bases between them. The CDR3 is CASSQEEVGGTYEQYF. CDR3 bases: TGTGCCAGCAGCCAAGAAGAGGTAGGAGGGACGTACGAGCAGTACTTC.

The CDR3 DNA reads as TGTGCCAGCAGTTTAAGGGGGGGCCTTGGTACGCAGTATTTT. Translating it yields CASSLRGGLGTQYF. This rearrangement joins TRBV27 to TRBJ2-3, with D possibly TRBD2 on 7 matching bases. V dropped 2 bases and J dropped 8 bases, with 14 bases sitting between them. Per the germline V gene, CDR1 is MNHEY and CDR2 is SMNVEV (reference sequence). This CDR3 contains 14 residues.

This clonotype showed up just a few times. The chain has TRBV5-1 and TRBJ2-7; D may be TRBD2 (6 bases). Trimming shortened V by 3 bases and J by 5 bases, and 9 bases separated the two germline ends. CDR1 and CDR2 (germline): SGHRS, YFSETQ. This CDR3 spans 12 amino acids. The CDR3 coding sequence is TGCGCCAGCAGCTGGGGACTTGACGAGCAGTACTTC. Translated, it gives CASSWGLDEQYF.

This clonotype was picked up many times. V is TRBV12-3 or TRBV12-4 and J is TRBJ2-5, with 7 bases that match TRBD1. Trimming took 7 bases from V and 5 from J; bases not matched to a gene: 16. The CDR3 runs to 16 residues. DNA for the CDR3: TGTGCCAGCACCCACAGCCAGAGGTTGACAGGGGAGACCCAGTACTTC. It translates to CASTHSQRLTGETQYF.

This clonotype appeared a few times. CDR3 coding DNA: TGCAGTGCCACCAAGGGGTACCAAGAGACCCAGTACTTC. Translating gives CSATKGYQETQYF. V usage is TRBV20-1 and J usage is TRBJ2-5; D may be TRBD1 (5 bases). CDR1 and CDR2 from the germline V gene are DFQATT and SNEGSKA (reference sequence). V was trimmed by 6 bases and J by 0 bases, leaving 11 bases between them. The CDR3 runs 13 residues.

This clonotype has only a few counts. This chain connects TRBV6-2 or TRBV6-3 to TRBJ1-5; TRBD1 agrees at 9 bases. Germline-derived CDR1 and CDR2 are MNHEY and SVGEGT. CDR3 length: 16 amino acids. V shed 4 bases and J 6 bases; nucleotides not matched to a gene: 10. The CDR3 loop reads CASSSSGQGRSQPQHF. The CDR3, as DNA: TGTGCCAGCAGTTCCTCGGGACAGGGAAGGTCTCAGCCCCAGCATTTT.

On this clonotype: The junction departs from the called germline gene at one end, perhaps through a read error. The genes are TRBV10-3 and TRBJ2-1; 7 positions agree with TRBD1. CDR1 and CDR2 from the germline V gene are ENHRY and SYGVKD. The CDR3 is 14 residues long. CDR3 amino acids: CVISSLTGYNEQFF. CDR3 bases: TGTGTCATCAGTTCCCTGACAGGGTACAATGAGCAGTTCTTC.

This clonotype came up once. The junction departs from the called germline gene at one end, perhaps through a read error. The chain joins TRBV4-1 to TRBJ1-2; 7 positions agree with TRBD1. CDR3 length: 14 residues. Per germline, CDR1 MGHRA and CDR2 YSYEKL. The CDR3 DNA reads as TGCGCCAGCAGCCCCCGAGGGGGCGGGTATGGCCACACCTTC. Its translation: CASSPRGGGYGHTF.

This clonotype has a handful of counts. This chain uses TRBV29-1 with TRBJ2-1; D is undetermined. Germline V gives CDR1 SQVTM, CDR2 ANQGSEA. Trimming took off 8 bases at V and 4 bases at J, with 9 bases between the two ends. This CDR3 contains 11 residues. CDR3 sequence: CSSAAYNEQFF. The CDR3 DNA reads TGCAGCTCCGCAGCGTACAATGAGCAGTTCTTC.

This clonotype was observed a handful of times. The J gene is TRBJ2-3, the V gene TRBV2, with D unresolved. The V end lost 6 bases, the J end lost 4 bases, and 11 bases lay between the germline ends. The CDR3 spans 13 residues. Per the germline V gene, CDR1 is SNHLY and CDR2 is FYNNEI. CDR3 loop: CASRRRSADTQYF. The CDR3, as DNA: TGTGCCAGCAGACGGAGAAGTGCAGATACGCAGTATTTT.

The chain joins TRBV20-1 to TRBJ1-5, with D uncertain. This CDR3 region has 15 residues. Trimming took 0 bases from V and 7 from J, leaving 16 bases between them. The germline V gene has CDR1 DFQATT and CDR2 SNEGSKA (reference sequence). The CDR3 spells CSARDEAKARQPQHF. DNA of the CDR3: TGCAGTGCTAGAGATGAGGCAAAGGCTAGGCAGCCCCAGCATTTT.

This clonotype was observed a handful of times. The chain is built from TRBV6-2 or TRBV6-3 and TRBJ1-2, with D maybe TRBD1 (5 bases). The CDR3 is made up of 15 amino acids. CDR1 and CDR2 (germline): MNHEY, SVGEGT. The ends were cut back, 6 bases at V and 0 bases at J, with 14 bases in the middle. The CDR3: CASSHGTYTNYGYTF. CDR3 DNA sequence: TGTGCCAGCAGCCACGGGACGTACACTAACTATGGCTACACCTTC.

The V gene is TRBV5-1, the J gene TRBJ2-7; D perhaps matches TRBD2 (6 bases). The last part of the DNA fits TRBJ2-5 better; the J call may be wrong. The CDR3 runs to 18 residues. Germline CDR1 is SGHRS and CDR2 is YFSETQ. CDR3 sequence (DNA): TGCGCCAGCAGCCCCTATCGTTTAGCGGACCTGTCCGGAGAGACCCAGTACTTC. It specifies CASSPYRLADLSGETQYF.